This T cell receptor (beta chain) was sequenced for a study of graft-versus-host responses after intestinal transplantation. Turning to the study itself: Transplant types were multivisceral, liver-intestinal, or isolated intestinal.

The study's findings and limits: Subjects displaying graft-donor T cell macrochimerism possessed elevated graft-versus-host to host-versus-graft clonal ratios inside allografts. The recipient marrow held GvH clones, and some of them showed up first in ileum or blood. Peak circulating GvH clone levels tracked with early post-transplant HvG declines.

The CDR3 is 13 residues long. V was trimmed by 6 bases and J by 2 bases, leaving 10 bases between them. Germline CDR1 MDHEN, CDR2 SYDVKM. On this clone itself: What it binds is not known.

Libraries were prepared by immunoSEQ multiplex PCR; TCRdb keeps only in-frame clonotypes and omits some of them. The data contain 100,000 to 120,000 clones, around 93% of them singletons. The sequenced sample was unstimulated CD8+ T cells sorted from spleen or lymph node cells, obtained before intestinal transplant. The TCR sequence derives from a human donor who received an intestinal transplant. This chain uses TRBV28 with TRBJ1-2; possible D gene TRBD1, 6 bases. CDR3 region: CASSLQGNYGYTF. CDR3 sequence (DNA): TGTGCCAGCAGCCTACAGGGCAACTATGGCTACACCTTC.